One T cell receptor (beta chain) is described in this entry. The sample is drawn from a study of blood T cell repertoires in COVID-19. The wider study: The origin of the acute and convalescent COVID-19 samples was the United States, Italy and Spain.

V lost 0 bases and J lost 0, with 10 bases in between. From germline, CDR1 is SGHNT and CDR2 YYREEE (reference sequence). There are 16 residues in the CDR3. Original methodology: Reference gene primer amplification gave estimated nucleated cell counts. TCRdb's table, derived via immunoSEQ multiplex PCR, lists solely in-frame clones and lacks some. V, J and clone size derive from that table, while D and trimming were established from the DNA sequence. The data contain over 90,000 clones, around 85% of them singletons. The sample comprised peripheral blood. The chain recombines TRBV5-4 with TRBJ2-1, with D possibly being TRBD2 (6 bases). This clonotype originated in a man in his 60s with acute or convalescent COVID-19. The CDR3, as DNA: TGTGCCAGCAGCTTGGGAGCGGGTGTCTCCTACAATGAGCAGTTCTTC. This codes for CASSLGAGVSYNEQFF. The whole variable domain, remainder taken from reference TRBV5-4 and TRBJ2-1, is ETGVTQSPTHLIKTRGQQVTLRCSSQSGHNTVSWYQQALGQGPQFIFQYYREEENGRGNFPPRFSGLQFPNYSSELNVNALELDDSALYLCASSLGAGVSYNEQFFGPGTRLTVL.